Each of the 17 T cell receptor beta chains below was sequenced from the same sample in a study of T cell responses to AZD1222 COVID-19 vaccine. Generated by immunoSEQ multiplex PCR, the TCRdb table keeps only in-frame clones and is missing some. The table includes about 140,000 clones, around 90% detected once. This material consisted of peripheral blood, taken 28 days after the second AZD1222 dose. These receptors all come from an adult who received the AZD1222 COVID-19 vaccine.

The genes are TRBV30 and TRBJ1-4; D may be TRBD1 (6 bases). The CDR3 sequence is 12 residues long. CDR1 is GTSNPN and CDR2 is SVGIG in the germline V gene (reference sequence). With 3 bases removed from V and 8 bases from J, the gap between germline ends came to 10 bases. The CDR3 protein is CAWRGGGEKLFF. The CDR3 DNA reads TGTGCCTGGAGAGGGGGAGGGGAAAAACTGTTTTTT.

V gene TRBV18 combines with J gene TRBJ2-2; D is undetermined. Germline V gene data show CDR1 as KGHSH and CDR2 as LQKENI. This CDR3 has 15 amino acids. The V gene lost 2 bases and the J gene lost 1 base, with 8 bases spanning the gap. Written as DNA, the CDR3 is TGTGCCAGCTCACCAGGGCACGGGAACACCGGGGAGCTGTTTTTT. It specifies CASSPGHGNTGELFF. The full variable domain, in which reference TRBV18 and TRBJ2-2 provide the parts outside the CDR3, is NAGVMQNPRHLVRRRGQEARLRCSPMKGHSHVYWYRQLPEEGLKFMVYLQKENIIDESGMPKERFSAEFPKEGPSILRIQQVVRGDSAAYFCASSPGHGNTGELFFGEGSRLTVL.

Points on this clone: Distinct nucleotide sequences in the sample also encode this CDR3. The chain is built from TRBV7-9 and TRBJ1-6; a possible D gene is TRBD1 (5 bases). Germline lookup yields CDR1 SEHNR and CDR2 FQNEAQ (reference sequence). V lost 4 bases and J lost 3, with 10 bases in between. This CDR3 is 15 amino acids long. CDR3 residues: CASSSGVSYNSPLHF. In nucleotides, the CDR3 is TGTGCCAGCAGCTCGGGGGTCAGCTATAATTCACCCCTCCACTTT.

The gene calls are TRBV7-9 and TRBJ2-1; 7 bases align to TRBD1. The CDR3 is 13 residues long. CDR1 and CDR2 from the germline V gene are SEHNR and FQNEAQ (reference sequence). V lost 1 base, J lost 9 bases, and 3 bases stayed unmatched. CDR3 DNA: TGTGCCAGCAGCTTAGAGTACAGGGGTGAGCAGTTCTTC. Its translation: CASSLEYRGEQFF. Full variable domain (rest looked up from reference TRBV7-9 and TRBJ2-1): DTGVSQNPRHKITKRGQNVTFRCDPISEHNRLYWYRQTLGQGPEFLTYFQNEAQLEKSRLLSDRFSAERPKGSFSTLEIQRTEQGDSAMYLCASSLEYRGEQFFGPGTRLTVL.

The rearrangement links TRBV28 to TRBJ1-3; 7 positions match TRBD1. This CDR3 comprises 13 residues. Trimming at V came to 8 bases and at J to 7 bases, leaving 8 bases not matched to a gene. Germline V CDR1 and CDR2: MDHEN, SYDVKM. The CDR3, as DNA: TGTGCCAGCTCCACAGGGGCCAGGAACACCATATATTTT. Encoded protein: CASSTGARNTIYF. The full variable domain, with the rest looked up from reference TRBV28 and TRBJ1-3, is DVKVTQSSRYLVKRTGEKVFLECVQDMDHENMFWYRQDPGLGLRLIYFSYDVKMKEKGDIPEGYSVSREKKERFSLILESASTNQTSMYLCASSTGARNTIYFGEGSWLTVV.

The CDR3 sequence: CASSLGLADPNEQFF. CDR3 nucleotide sequence: TGTGCCAGCAGCTTGGGACTAGCGGACCCCAATGAGCAGTTCTTC. The chain employs TRBV13 and TRBJ2-1; 11 bases fit TRBD2. Per germline, CDR1 PRHDT and CDR2 FYEKMQ (reference sequence). This CDR3 has 15 amino acids. V lost 3 bases, J lost 6 bases, and 4 bases stayed unmatched.

The chain has TRBV9 and TRBJ1-6, with TRBD1 matching over 7 bases. This CDR3 comprises 17 residues. The junction had 6 bases not matched to a gene; V was cut back by 3 bases and J by 0 bases. Per germline, CDR1 SGDLS and CDR2 YYNGEE. The CDR3 here is CASSADRQSSYNSPLHF. The CDR3 bases are TGTGCCAGCAGCGCGGACAGGCAAAGCTCCTATAATTCACCCCTCCACTTT.

This rearrangement joins TRBV28 to TRBJ2-7; D perhaps matches TRBD2 (6 bases). This CDR3 is built from 14 residues. The V and J ends lost 3 bases and 2 bases respectively, with 11 bases between them. The V gene's germline CDR1 is MDHEN and CDR2 SYDVKM. The CDR3 DNA reads as TGTGCCAGCAGTTTGGTAACGGGAGCCTACGAGCAGTACTTC. Protein: CASSLVTGAYEQYF. The whole variable domain, remainder taken from reference TRBV28 and TRBJ2-7, is DVKVTQSSRYLVKRTGEKVFLECVQDMDHENMFWYRQDPGLGLRLIYFSYDVKMKEKGDIPEGYSVSREKKERFSLILESASTNQTSMYLCASSLVTGAYEQYFGPGTRLTVT.

This chain joins TRBV29-1 and TRBJ1-5, with D possibly being TRBD1 (6 bases). This CDR3 spans 12 amino acids. The V gene's germline CDR1 is SQVTM and CDR2 ANQGSEA. The germline V and J ends were trimmed by 4 bases and 6 bases, with 10 bases remaining between them. CDR3 amino acids: CSVGDNGQPQHF. The CDR3 DNA is TGCAGCGTTGGGGACAACGGTCAGCCCCAGCATTTT.

The chain has TRBV28 and TRBJ2-7; 8 bases map to TRBD1. Germline CDR1 MDHEN, CDR2 SYDVKM. The CDR3 has 14 amino acids. Losses at the gene ends were 5 bases for V and 3 bases for J; bases not matched to a gene: 6. The CDR3 nucleotides are TGTGCCAGCAGTGCAGGGGGCGGTAACTACGAGCAGTACTTC. This gives the protein CASSAGGGNYEQYF.

The chain recombines TRBV5-1 with TRBJ2-6; D unresolved. The germline CDR1 and CDR2 sequences are SGHRS and YFSETQ. This CDR3 has 16 residues. With 4 bases removed from V and 4 bases from J, the gap between germline ends came to 15 bases. In DNA form, the CDR3 reads TGCGCCAGCAGCCACGGACCGGCTACCGGGGCCAACGTCCTGACTTTC. Residues: CASSHGPATGANVLTF.

The CDR3 loop is CASSLEGSSGTEQYF. As DNA, the CDR3 is TGCGCCAGCAGCTTGGAAGGTTCTAGCGGGACTGAGCAGTACTTC. The chain recombines TRBV5-1 with TRBJ2-7; 9 bases agree with TRBD2. The germline gives CDR1 SGHRS, CDR2 YFSETQ. The CDR3 runs 15 residues. The J segment lost 7 bases and the V segment lost 0 bases, leaving 8 bases of the junction unmatched.

To note about this clone: Other DNA sequences in this sample translate to the same CDR3. The chain carries TRBV10-3 and TRBJ1-3; 7 nucleotides match TRBD1. This CDR3 is 12 amino acids long. Germline lookup yields CDR1 ENHRY and CDR2 SYGVKD. V was clipped by 2 bases and J by 8 bases; unmatched bases: 0. CDR3 nucleotide sequence: TGTGCCATCAGTGAGCAGGGGGACACCATATATTTT. Its translation is CAISEQGDTIYF.

The J gene is TRBJ1-5, the V gene TRBV2; tentative D call: TRBD1 (5 bases). The V end lost 3 bases, the J end lost 0 bases, and 9 bases lay between the germline ends. In germline, CDR1 is SNHLY, CDR2 FYNNEI. The CDR3 runs to 15 residues. CDR3 coding DNA: TGTGCCAGCAGTGATCAGGGCTATAGCAATCAGCCCCAGCATTTT. It translates to CASSDQGYSNQPQHF.

J is TRBJ1-4 and V is TRBV28; the D is unclear. V lost 5 bases, J lost 6 bases, and 10 bases lay in between. Germline CDR1 MDHEN, CDR2 SYDVKM. The CDR3 is made up of 13 amino acids. The CDR3 loop is CASSPPAHEKLFF. The CDR3 nucleotides are TGTGCCAGCAGTCCCCCGGCGCATGAAAAACTGTTTTTT.

The chain combines TRBV5-1 with TRBJ2-1; 11 nucleotides align to TRBD2. The CDR3 has 17 amino acids. The trim removed 4 bases at V and 1 base at J, leaving 7 bases unmatched. Germline CDR1 SGHRS, CDR2 YFSETQ. The DNA for the CDR3 is TGCGCCAGCAGCACCCGTAGCGGGAGGGGGTCCTACAATGAGCAGTTCTTC. This translates into CASSTRSGRGSYNEQFF. The variable domain in full, with the rest retrieved from reference TRBV5-1 and TRBJ2-1, is KAGVTQTPRYLIKTRGQQVTLSCSPISGHRSVSWYQQTPGQGLQFLFEYFSETQRNKGNFPGRFSGRQFSNSRSEMNVSTLELGDSALYLCASSTRSGRGSYNEQFFGPGTRLTVL.

The rearrangement links TRBV5-1 to TRBJ1-4, with D tentatively TRBD1 (6 bases). The V gene lost 9 bases and the J gene lost 4 bases, with 19 bases spanning the gap. The germline gives CDR1 SGHRS, CDR2 YFSETQ. The length of the CDR3 is 15 residues. The CDR3 spells CATRQRGAHNEKLFF. The DNA of the CDR3 is TGCGCCACCAGACAGCGGGGGGCACATAATGAAAAACTGTTTTTT. Drawing the rest from reference TRBV5-1 and TRBJ1-4, the complete variable domain is KAGVTQTPRYLIKTRGQQVTLSCSPISGHRSVSWYQQTPGQGLQFLFEYFSETQRNKGNFPGRFSGRQFSNSRSEMNVSTLELGDSALYLCATRQRGAHNEKLFFGSGTQLSVL.